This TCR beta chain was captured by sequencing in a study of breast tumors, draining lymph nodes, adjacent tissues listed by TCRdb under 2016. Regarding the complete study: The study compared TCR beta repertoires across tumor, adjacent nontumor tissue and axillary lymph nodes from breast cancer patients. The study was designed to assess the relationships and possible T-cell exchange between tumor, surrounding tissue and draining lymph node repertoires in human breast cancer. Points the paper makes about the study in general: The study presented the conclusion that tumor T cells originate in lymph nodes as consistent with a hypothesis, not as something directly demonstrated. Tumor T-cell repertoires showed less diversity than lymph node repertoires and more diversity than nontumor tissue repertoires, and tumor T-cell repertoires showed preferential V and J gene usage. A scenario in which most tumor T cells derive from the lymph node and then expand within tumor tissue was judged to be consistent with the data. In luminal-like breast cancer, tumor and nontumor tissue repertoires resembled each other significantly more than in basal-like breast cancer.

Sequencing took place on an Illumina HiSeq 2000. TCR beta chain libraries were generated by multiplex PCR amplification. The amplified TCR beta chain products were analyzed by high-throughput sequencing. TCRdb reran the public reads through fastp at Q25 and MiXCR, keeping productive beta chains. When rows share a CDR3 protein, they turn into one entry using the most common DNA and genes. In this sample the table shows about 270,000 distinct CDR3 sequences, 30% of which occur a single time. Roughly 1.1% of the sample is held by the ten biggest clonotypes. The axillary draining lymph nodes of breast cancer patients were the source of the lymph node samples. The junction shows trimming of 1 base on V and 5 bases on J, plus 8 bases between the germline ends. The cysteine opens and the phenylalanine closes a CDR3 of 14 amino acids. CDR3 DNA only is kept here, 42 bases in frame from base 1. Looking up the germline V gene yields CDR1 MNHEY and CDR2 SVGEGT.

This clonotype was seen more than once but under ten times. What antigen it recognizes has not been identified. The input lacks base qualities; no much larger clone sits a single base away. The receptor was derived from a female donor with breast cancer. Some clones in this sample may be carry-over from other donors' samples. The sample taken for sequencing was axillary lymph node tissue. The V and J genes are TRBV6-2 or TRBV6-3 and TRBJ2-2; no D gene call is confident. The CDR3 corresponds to CASSYYQGTGELFF. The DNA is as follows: TGTGCCAGCAGTTACTATCAAGGAACCGGGGAGCTGTTTTTT.